This T cell receptor beta chain was retrieved from a study of T cell changes during pregnancy in multiple sclerosis. The junction had 13 bases not matched to a gene; V was cut back by 10 bases and J by 3 bases. The germline CDR1 and CDR2 sequences are MDHEN and SYDVKM. The CDR3 consists of 15 residues. The assay was immunoSEQ multiplex PCR, and TCRdb's table has in-frame clones only and misses some. The data show tens of thousands of clones, roughly 92% seen once. This chain connects TRBV28 to TRBJ2-7; 9 nucleotides agree with TRBD2. The clonotype was recovered from a female donor with multiple sclerosis, enrolled in a pregnancy study. The source was peripheral blood, collected after pregnancy. The CDR3 protein is CATNAPGTSYYEQYF. The CDR3 coding sequence is TGTGCCACCAACGCCCCGGGGACTAGCTACTACGAGCAGTACTTC.